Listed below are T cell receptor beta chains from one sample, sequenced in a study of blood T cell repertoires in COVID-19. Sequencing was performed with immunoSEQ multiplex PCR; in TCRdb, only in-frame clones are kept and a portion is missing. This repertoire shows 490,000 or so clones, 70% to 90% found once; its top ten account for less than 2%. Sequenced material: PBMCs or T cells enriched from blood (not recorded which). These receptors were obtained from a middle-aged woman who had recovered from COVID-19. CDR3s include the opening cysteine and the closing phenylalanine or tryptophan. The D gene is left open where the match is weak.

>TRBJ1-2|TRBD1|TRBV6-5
CASSYRGLSYGYTF
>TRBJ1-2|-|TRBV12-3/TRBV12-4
CASSFGGAYGYTF
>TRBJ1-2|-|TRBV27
CASSLWSRRSVDGYTF
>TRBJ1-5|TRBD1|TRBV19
CARTGDSPNQPQHF
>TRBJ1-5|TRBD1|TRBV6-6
CASRLGQGVNQPQHF
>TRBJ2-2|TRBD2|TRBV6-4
CASTSGTSGTGELFF
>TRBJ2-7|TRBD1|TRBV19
CASSMIGTGAYEQYF
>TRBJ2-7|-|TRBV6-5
CASSLAGFSYEQYF
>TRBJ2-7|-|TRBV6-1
CASSEATKLYEQYF
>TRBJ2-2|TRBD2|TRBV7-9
CANGRGTGELFF
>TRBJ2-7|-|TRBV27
CASSRLATRRDEQYF
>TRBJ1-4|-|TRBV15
CATSPKRGTNEKLFF
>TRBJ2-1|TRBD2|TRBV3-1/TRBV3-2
CASSQVSLAGSNEQFF
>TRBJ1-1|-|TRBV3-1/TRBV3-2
CASSQDRGQEAFF
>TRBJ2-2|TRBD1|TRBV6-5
CASSRQGESTGELFF
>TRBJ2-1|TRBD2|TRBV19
CASSIVLRAGGPGEQFF
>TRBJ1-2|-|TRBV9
CASSVEEDRAYTF
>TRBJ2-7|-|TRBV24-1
CATSDSGHGYEQYF
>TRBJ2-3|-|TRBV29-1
CSAPPAGTDTQYF
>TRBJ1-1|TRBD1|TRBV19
CASEAQGRSTEAFF
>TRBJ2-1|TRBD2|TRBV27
CASSHGTSGYNEQFF
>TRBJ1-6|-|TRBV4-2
CASSQDSPLRLGEADSPLHF
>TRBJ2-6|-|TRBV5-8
CASSFYRGGSGANVLTF
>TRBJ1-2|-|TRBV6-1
CASSENPRDPYGYTF
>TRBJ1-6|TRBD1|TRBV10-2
CASSEHRGNNSPLHF
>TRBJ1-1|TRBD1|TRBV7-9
CASSPTGANTEAFF
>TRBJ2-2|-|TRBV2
CASSASGLNTGELFF
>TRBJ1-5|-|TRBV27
CASSLSQTLSNQPQHF
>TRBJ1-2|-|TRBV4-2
CASSQESRGSGGYTF
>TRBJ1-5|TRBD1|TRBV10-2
CASSTGAAQPQHF
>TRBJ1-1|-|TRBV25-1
CASSETTDEAFF
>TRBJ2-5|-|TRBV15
CATSRDRVETQYF
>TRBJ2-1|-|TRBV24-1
CATSDFALGEQFF
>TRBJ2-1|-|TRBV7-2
CASSLVYSGSSYNEQFF
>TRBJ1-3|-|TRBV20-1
CSASGRDYTIYF
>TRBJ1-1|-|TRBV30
CAWTGANTEAFF
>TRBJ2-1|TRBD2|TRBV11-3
CASSFPRGGLAGYNEQFF
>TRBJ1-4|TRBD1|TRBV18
CASSRTGVGEKLFF
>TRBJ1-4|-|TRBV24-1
CATSGQDEKLFF
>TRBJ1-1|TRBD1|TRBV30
CAWINRGVFLGAEAFF
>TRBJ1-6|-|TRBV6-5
CASSYRGGNSPLHF
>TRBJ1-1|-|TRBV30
CAWSVGEGMNTEAFF
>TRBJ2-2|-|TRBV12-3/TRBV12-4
CASSLRRAEAPFF
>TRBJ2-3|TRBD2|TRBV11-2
CASSRSGIGTDTQYF
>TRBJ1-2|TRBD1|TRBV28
CASSRQGTIIYGYTF
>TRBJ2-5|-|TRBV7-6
CASSLFTHGQVRGETQYF
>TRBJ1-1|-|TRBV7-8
CASSPARIEAFF
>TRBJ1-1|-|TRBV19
CASSFQMNTEAFF
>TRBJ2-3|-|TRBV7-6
CASSLAGAGTDTQYF
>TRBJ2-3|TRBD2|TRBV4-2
CASSPLGTSLADTQYF
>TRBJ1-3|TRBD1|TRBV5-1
CASSSSPGQGAVGNTIYF
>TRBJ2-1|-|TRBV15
CATSRGSSFAYDYNEQFF
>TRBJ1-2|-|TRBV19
CASNQGSYGYTF
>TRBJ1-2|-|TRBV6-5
CASSYSESGYGYTF
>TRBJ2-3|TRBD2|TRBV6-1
CASSEWTSGRDGDTQYF
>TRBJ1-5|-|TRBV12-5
CASGLETDQPQHF
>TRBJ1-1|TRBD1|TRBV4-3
CASSPQTGGWNTEAFF
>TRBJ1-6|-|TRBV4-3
CASSQDLDSPLHF
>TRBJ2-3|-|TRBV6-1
CASSEVLGWTQYF